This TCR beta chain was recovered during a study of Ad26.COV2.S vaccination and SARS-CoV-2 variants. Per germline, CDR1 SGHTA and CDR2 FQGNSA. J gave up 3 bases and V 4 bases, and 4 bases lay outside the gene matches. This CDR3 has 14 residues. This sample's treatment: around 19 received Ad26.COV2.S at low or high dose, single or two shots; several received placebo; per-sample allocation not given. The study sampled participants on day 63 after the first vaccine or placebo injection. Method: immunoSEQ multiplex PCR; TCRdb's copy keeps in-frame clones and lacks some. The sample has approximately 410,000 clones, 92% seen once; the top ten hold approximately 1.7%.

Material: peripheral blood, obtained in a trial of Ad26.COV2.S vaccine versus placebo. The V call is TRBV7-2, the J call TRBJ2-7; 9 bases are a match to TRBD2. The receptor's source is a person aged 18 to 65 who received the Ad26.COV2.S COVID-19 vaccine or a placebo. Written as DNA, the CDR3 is TGTGCCAGCAGCTCAACTAGCGGGTTCTACGAGCAGTACTTC. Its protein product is CASSSTSGFYEQYF.